This T cell receptor (beta chain) was retrieved from a study of blood T cell repertoires in COVID-19 (TCRdb year 2020). Notes on the research overall: The collaborator samples originated in the United States, Italy and Spain and spanned the acute and convalescent phases of COVID-19. The prospective study material was composed of cDNA or gDNA derived from T cells, B-cell-depleted T cells, or PBMCs. The dataset comprised deeply sampled blood TCRbeta repertoires from subjects exposed to, actively infected with, or recovered from COVID-19. The repertoires were made available in a free public database intended to serve as a resource for research on the immune response to SARS-CoV-2. The samples were drawn from two sources: the first 160 participants of the ongoing ImmuneRACE study, and 1,000 to 1,500 subjects contributed by 6 global collaborators. The sample metadata nearly always contained a de-identified subject ID, COVID-19 status, age in years and sex. Where available, HLA class I and class II types were obtained from metadata supplied by the sample provider rather than from assay-based typing. Overall results and qualifications from the work: How much clinical and demographic metadata was included differed by source and by participant, and the metadata was provided uncurated.

On this clone: Its specific antigen is unknown. No qualities accompany the bases; no much larger clone lies one base away.

The germline V gene encodes CDR1 KGHDR and CDR2 SFDVKD. From the cysteine up to the phenylalanine, the CDR3 has a length of 17 residues. Of all the DNA, just the CDR3 is kept, 51 bases in frame from base 1. Trimming leaves V shorter by 2 bases and J shorter by 3 bases, with the junction holding 7 bases beyond the gene matches. TCRbeta CDR3 regions were amplified from genomic DNA using the immunoSEQ Assay, a bias-controlled multiplex PCR. As for the authors' bioinformatics: The number of nucleated cells in each sample was estimated from the amplification of reference gene primers within the assay. To quantify the absolute abundance of each unique TCRbeta CDR3 rearrangement, sequence reads were collapsed and filtered. Productive Simpson clonality was computed per sample as the square root of Simpson's diversity index over productive rearrangements. TCRdb's version of the immuneACCESS table is confined to in-frame rearrangements and falls short of the full clone set. An unresolved V gene accounts for under half of the shortfall where checked; the remainder is of unknown origin. D and trimming come from the DNA, and the V and J calls and clone size come from that table. The sample data list around 100,000 clones, and around four fifths of these were observed just once. The top ten clonotypes cover around an eighth of the sample.

The collaborating institutions used their own protocols to collect whole blood in K2EDTA tubes. Collaborator samples were shipped for TCRbeta analysis as frozen whole blood, isolated PBMCs, or DNA extracted from either sample type. This sequence originates from a middle-aged man with active or convalescent COVID-19. Sequencing input: peripheral blood. The chain links TRBV24-1 with TRBJ2-5; 11 junctional bases match TRBD2. The DNA is as follows: TGTGCCACCAGTGATTCTGGTACGGGACTAGCGGAAGAGACCCAGTACTTC. The translation is CATSDSGTGLAEETQYF.